This T cell receptor beta chain was sequenced in a study of cytomegalovirus exposure and HLA in healthy donors. The V and J ends lost 5 bases and 7 bases respectively, with 14 bases between them. The V gene's germline CDR1 is MNHNY and CDR2 SVGAGI (reference sequence). This CDR3 spans 14 amino acids. Primers for the PCR totalled 60 Vbeta and 13 Jbeta. Using immunoSEQ multiplex PCR, the repertoire was profiled, and TCRdb retains in-frame clones only, with some absent. The profile shows 75,000 to 80,000 clones, around 76% of them singletons. The clonotype originates from a male donor in good health and CMV-seropositive. Sequences were obtained from PBMCs. The genes are TRBV6-6 and TRBJ1-4; the D is unclear. DNA for the CDR3: TGTGCCAGCAGTCTCGGTACAGTGGGTGAAAAACTGTTTTTT. Encoded protein: CASSLGTVGEKLFF.